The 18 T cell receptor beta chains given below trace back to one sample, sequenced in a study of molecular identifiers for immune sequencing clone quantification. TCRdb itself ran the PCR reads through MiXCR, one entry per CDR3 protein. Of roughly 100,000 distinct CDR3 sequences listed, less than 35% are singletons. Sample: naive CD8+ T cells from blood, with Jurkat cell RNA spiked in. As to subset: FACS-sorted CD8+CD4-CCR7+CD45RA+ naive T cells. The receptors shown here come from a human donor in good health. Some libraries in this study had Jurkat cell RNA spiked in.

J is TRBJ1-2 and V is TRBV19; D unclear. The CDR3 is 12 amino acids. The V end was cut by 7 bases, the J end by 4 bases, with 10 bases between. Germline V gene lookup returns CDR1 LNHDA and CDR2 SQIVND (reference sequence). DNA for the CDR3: TGTGCCAGTATCCAGTCTCCCTATGGCTACACCTTC. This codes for CASIQSPYGYTF.

The CDR3 DNA reads TGCGCCAGCAGCCAAGGTCTGGCAGGGAGCTCCTACAATGAGCAGTTCTTC. This gives the protein CASSQGLAGSSYNEQFF. The chain joins TRBV4-1 to TRBJ2-1; tentatively, D is TRBD1 or TRBD2 (5 bases each). The CDR3 spans 17 residues. CDR1 is MGHRA and CDR2 is YSYEKL in the germline V gene. V was trimmed by 1 base and J by 0 bases, leaving 13 bases between them.

The CDR3 DNA reads as TGTGCCAGCAGTGAACCCCGGGGGGGCCATCAAGAGACCCAGTACTTC. It is translated as CASSEPRGGHQETQYF. The chain combines TRBV2 with TRBJ2-5; TRBD2 agrees at 8 bases. The V gene end was trimmed by 2 bases and the J gene end by 2 bases; junction bases not matched to a gene: 7. The CDR3 contains 16 residues. Looked up from germline, CDR1 is SNHLY and CDR2 is FYNNEI.

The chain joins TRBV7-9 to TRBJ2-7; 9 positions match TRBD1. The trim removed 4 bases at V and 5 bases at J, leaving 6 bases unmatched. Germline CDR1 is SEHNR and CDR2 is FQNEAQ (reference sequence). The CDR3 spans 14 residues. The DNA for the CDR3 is TGTGCCAGCAGCTCCGGGACAGGGTTGGACGAGCAGTACTTC. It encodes CASSSGTGLDEQYF.

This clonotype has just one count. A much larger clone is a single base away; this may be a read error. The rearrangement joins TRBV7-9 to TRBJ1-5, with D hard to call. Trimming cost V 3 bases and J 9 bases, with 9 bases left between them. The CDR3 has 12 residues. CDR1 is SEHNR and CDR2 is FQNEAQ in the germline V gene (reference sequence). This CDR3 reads CASSLNSGPQHF. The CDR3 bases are TGTGCCAGCAGCTTGAACTCCGGGCCCCAGCATTTT.

CDR3 protein: CASSLLTGQNTEAFF. The CDR3 nucleotides read TGTGCCAGCAGCTTACTGACAGGGCAGAACACTGAAGCTTTCTTT. V is TRBV7-2 and J is TRBJ1-1, with TRBD1 matching over 7 bases. The germline V gene encodes CDR1 SGHTA and CDR2 FQGNSA. The ends lost 2 bases at V and 1 base at J; junction bases unmatched: 4. The CDR3 is 15 amino acids.

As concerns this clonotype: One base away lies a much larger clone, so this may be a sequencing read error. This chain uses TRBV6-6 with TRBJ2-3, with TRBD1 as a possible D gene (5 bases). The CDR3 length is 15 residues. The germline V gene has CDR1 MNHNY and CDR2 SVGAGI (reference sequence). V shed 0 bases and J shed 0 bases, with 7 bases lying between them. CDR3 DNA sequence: TGTGCCAGCAGTTACTCGGGGCGGAGCACAGATACGCAGTATTTT. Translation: CASSYSGRSTDTQYF.

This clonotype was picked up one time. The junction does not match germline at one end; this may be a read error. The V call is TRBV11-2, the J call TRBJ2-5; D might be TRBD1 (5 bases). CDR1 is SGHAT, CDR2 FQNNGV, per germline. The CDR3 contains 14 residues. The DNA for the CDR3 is TGTGCCAACAGCTTAGAAGGGGTCTTAGAGACCCAGTACTTC. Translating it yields CANSLEGVLETQYF.

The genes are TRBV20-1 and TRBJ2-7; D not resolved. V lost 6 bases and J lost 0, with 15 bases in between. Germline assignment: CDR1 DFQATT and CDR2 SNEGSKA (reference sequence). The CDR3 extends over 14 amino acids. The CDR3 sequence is CSARRVIYSYEQYF. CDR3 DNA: TGCAGTGCACGCCGGGTCATTTACTCCTACGAGCAGTACTTC.

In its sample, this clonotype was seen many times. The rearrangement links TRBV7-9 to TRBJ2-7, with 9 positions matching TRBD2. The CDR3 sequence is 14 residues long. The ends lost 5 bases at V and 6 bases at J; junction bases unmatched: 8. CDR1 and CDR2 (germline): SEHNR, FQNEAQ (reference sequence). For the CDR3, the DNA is TGTGCCAGCAGCCCGCCGGGACTAGCATTCGAGCAGTACTTC. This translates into CASSPPGLAFEQYF.

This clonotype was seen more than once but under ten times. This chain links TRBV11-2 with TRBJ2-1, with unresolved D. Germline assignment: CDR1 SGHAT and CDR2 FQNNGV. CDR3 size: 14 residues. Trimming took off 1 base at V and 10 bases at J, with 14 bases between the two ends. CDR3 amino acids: CASSLVLLGKEQFF. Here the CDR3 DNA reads TGTGCCAGCAGCTTAGTCTTGCTGGGGAAAGAGCAGTTCTTC.

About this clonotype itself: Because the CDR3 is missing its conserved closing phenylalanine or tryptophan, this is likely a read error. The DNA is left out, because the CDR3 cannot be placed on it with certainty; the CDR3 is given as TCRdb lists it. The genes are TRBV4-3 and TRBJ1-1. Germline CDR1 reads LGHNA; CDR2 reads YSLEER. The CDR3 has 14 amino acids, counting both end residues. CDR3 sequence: CASSQDLGGGKLKV.

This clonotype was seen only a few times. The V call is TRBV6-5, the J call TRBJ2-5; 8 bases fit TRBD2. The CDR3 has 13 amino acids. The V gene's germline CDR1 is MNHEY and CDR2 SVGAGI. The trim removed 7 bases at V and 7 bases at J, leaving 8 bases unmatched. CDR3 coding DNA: TGTGCCAGCATGCCTAGCGGGTATGGGACCCAGTACTTC. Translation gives CASMPSGYGTQYF.

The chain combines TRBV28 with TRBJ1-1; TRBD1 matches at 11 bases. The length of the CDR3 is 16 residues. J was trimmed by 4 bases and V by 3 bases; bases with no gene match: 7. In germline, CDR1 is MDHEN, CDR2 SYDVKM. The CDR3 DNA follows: TGTGCCAGCAGTTTTCCCCGGGACAGGGGGTCCACTGAAGCTTTCTTT. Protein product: CASSFPRDRGSTEAFF.

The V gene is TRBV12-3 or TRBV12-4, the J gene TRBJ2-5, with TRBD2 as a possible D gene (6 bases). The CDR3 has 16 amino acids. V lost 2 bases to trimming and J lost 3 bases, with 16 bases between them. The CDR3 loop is CASSLLAESVEETQYF. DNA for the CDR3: TGTGCCAGCAGTTTATTAGCGGAAAGTGTAGAAGAGACCCAGTACTTC.

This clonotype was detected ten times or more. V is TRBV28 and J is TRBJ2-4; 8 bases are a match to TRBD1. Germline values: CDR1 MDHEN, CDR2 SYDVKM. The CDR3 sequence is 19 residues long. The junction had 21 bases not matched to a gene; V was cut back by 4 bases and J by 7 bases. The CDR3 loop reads CASSWVNIGQGKRRNIQYF. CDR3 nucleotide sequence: TGTGCCAGCAGTTGGGTAAATATCGGACAGGGCAAAAGGCGGAACATTCAGTACTTC. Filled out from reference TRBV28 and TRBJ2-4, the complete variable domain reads DVKVTQSSRYLVKRTGEKVFLECVQDMDHENMFWYRQDPGLGLRLIYFSYDVKMKEKGDIPEGYSVSREKKERFSLILESASTNQTSMYLCASSWVNIGQGKRRNIQYFGAGTRLSVL.

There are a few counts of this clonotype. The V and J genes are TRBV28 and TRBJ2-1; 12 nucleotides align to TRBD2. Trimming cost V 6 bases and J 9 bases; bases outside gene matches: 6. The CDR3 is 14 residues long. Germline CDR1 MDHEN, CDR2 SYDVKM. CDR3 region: CASSRLAGVPEQFF. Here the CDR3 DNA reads TGTGCCAGCAGCAGACTAGCGGGAGTCCCTGAGCAGTTCTTC.

The CDR3 region is CASSSTTVGPYEQYF. The CDR3 DNA reads TGTGCCAGCAGTTCCACGACAGTGGGCCCCTACGAGCAGTACTTC. The rearrangement links TRBV12-3 or TRBV12-4 to TRBJ2-7, with D possibly being TRBD1 (5 bases). Trimming cost V 4 bases and J 2 bases, with 15 bases left between them. The CDR3 length is 15 residues.